This entry describes one T cell receptor (beta chain). The sample holds a few counts of this clone. There is no known antigen for this receptor. Per-nucleotide qualities are absent, and no much larger clonotype sits a single base away. Trimmed from V: 0 bases; trimmed from J: 6 bases; junction bases lacking a gene match: 6. From a lookup of the germline V gene, CDR1 and CDR2 are SGDLS and YYNGEE. From cysteine to phenylalanine, the CDR3 is 16 amino acids long. Only the CDR3 DNA is retained, 48 bases long and in frame from the first base. This entry is derived from a study of beta chain features in type 1 diabetes (dated by TCRdb to between 2017 and 2018). General notes on the study: No differences in mean age, gender distribution, total cell number or subset yield were found between patients and healthy donors. The study compared TCRB repertoires of sorted circulating CD4+ T cell subsets between recently diagnosed type 1 diabetes patients and matched healthy donors. Regulatory and stem cell-like memory subsets were isolated from only 8 patients and roughly eight healthy donors, whereas naive and central memory subsets came from all 30 or so donors. Across all samples, approximately 100 million sorted cells were examined, and cell number per subset correlated strongly with RNA yield.

General study outcomes and caveats: At VDJ recombination sites, type 1 diabetes patients had fewer insertions and more deleted nucleotides, which implies abnormalities in thymic rearrangement. PCR may preferentially amplify shorter templates, but because patient and control samples were amplified and corrected together, any resulting skew would affect both groups equally. Because the HLA sub-analyses included only small numbers of individuals, any influence of HLA type on TCRB rearrangement was left unresolved. Sequencing cDNA rather than genomic DNA could over-represent highly expressing activated cells, although activation and CD3 levels did not differ between groups. Type 1 diabetes patients showed a moderate but significant shortening of TCRB CDR3 length in all four CD4+ subsets. Naive, central memory and regulatory TCRB repertoires appeared more similar among patients than among healthy donors.

All of the isolated RNA was reverse transcribed with the High Capacity cDNA Reverse Transcription Kit, so expressed TCRB transcripts were sequenced. Naive, central memory and regulatory T cell samples underwent deep immunoSEQ sequencing, averaging roughly 3.4 million total reads per sample. After sorted cells were lysed in RLT buffer, RNA was extracted with DNase-treated RNeasy Micro or Mini kits, with the choice depending on cell number. Each cell subset was processed separately to prevent cross-contamination, with patient and healthy donor samples processed together. TCRB sequences were amplified from cDNA with the immunoSEQ multiplex PCR, producing 87-bp fragments spanning the CDR3 region. Amplicons were sequenced on the Illumina HiSeq platform. The published analysis was carried out like this. PCR bias was computationally corrected using synthetic template baselines, reads within Hamming distance 2 were collapsed, and singletons that could not be merged were discarded. Reads were aligned to IMGT to assign V, D and J genes, CDR3 length, and insertions or deletions at six rearrangement sites. Within each subset, clonotype counts were normalized to sorted cell number, after which true diversity and Gini coefficients were computed with the tcR R package. Repertoire sharing was quantified using the overlap coefficient calculated on TCRB nucleotide sequences. Out-of-frame TCRB sequences from naive cells were analyzed as a proxy for the pre-selection repertoire. TCRdb took over this immuneACCESS table, retaining in-frame rearrangements with V and J assigned. Such tables are incomplete; in checked studies, under half of the missing clones stem from an unresolved V gene, and the remainder is unexplained. Clonal size and the V and J genes are those of that table, whereas D and trimming came from the DNA. Present in this sample are about 280,000 clones, about 15% of which were seen just once. The ten largest clones add up to more than 0.015% of the sample.

A single peripheral blood draw of about 120 mL on average was collected from each donor into heparinised tubes. A BD FACSAria II and a panel including CD45RO, CCR7, CD25, CD127, CD95 and CD27 were used to sort naive, central memory, regulatory and stem cell-like memory CD4+ T cells. All sorted populations exceeded 95% purity. Right away, PBMCs were isolated by Lymphoprep density gradient centrifugation and were stained directly, with no culture step. So that batch effects would be minimized, each experiment stained and sorted samples in pairs, pairing one healthy donor with one patient. This chain joins TRBV9 to TRBJ2-2, with 9 bases matching TRBD2. This sequence was found in a man aged 18 to 30 with type 1 diabetes. Sequenced material: naive CD4+ T cells from blood. This specimen's cell subset or site label, per the study, means: true naive CD4+ T cells. The bases are TGTGCCAGCAGCGTAGGGGTAGCGGGAGCGCCCGGGGAGCTGTTTTTT. Its protein product is CASSVGVAGAPGELFF.